This T cell receptor beta chain was profiled in a study of blood T cell repertoires in COVID-19. Measured with immunoSEQ multiplex PCR; TCRdb has only the in-frame clones, and not every one. Of about 56,000 clones in the sample, roughly 90% are singletons; the top ten hold about a fifth. Germline lookup yields CDR1 LGHNA and CDR2 YSLEER. CDR3 length equals 15 residues. Trimming shortened V by 0 bases and J by 1 base, and 9 bases separated the two germline ends. This clonotype originated in a human donor in a cohort sampled during active COVID-19. Sequenced material: peripheral blood. The V gene is TRBV4-3, the J gene TRBJ1-1; the D gene is possibly TRBD1 (5 bases). Written as DNA, the CDR3 is TGCGCCAGCAGCCAAGAGGGGGGAACGAACACTGAAGCTTTCTTT. Protein: CASSQEGGTNTEAFF.